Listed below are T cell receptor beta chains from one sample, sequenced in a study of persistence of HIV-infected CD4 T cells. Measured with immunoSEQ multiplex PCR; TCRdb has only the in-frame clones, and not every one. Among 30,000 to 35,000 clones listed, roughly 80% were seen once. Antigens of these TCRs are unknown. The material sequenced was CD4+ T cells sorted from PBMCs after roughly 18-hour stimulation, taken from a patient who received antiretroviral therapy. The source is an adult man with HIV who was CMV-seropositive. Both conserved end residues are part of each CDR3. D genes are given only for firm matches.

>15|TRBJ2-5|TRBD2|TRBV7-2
TGTGCCAGCAGCTTAGATAGCGGGGGGGCAAAGACCCAGTACTTC
CASSLDSGGAKTQYF
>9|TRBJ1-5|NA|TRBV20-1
TGCAGTGCTAGACGGCCCCAGCATTTT
CSARRPQHF
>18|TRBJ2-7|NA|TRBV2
TGTGCCAGCAGGGACCACCGGCTGGGGGGATATTCTCGGTACGAGCAGTACTTC
CASRDHRLGGYSRYEQYF
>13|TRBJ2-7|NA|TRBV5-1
TGCGCCAGCAGCTTGGCGGGCTCCTACGAGCAGTACTTC
CASSLAGSYEQYF
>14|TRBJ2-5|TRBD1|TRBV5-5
TGTGCCAGCAGCTCCTGGGACAGGGAAGAGACCCAGTACTTC
CASSSWDREETQYF
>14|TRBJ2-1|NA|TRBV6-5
TGTGCCACCAAAACAGGAAGCTCCTACAATGAGCAGTTCTTC
CATKTGSSYNEQFF
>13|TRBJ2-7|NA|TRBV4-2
TGTGCCAGCAGCCAAGAAAGGGGATACGAGCAGTACTTC
CASSQERGYEQYF
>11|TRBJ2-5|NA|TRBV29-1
TGCAGCGTTGATGGGGGGGAGACCCAGTACTTC
CSVDGGETQYF
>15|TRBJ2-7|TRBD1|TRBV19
TGTGCCAGTAGTAAAGACAGGGGGCTATCCTACGAGCAGTACTTC
CASSKDRGLSYEQYF
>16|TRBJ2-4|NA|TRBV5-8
TGTGCCAGCAGCTTCCTGTTGACTGGTACCAAAAACATTCAGTACTTC
CASSFLLTGTKNIQYF